Below, 2 T cell receptor beta chains from the same sample are listed, as sequenced in a study of blood T cells in healthy people across ages. The use of a sample-barcoded 5' primer and a J-beta primer mix characterized a second PCR of about 7 to 12 cycles. Via MiXCR, TCRdb re-called the 5' RACE reads, giving one row per CDR3 protein. Of some 1.5 million distinct CDR3 sequences in the sample, approximately 43% were seen once. The sample taken for sequencing was blood. The receptors come from a young woman in good health.

V usage is TRBV12-5 and J usage is TRBJ1-1; perhaps TRBD1 as D (5 bases). CDR1 is LGHNT, CDR2 FRNRAP, per germline. Trimming took 6 bases from V and 3 from J, leaving 17 bases between them. This CDR3 is built from 15 residues. CDR3 residues: CASGPTPGIHTEAFF. DNA of the CDR3: TGTGCTAGTGGCCCCACCCCAGGGATACACACTGAAGCTTTCTTT.

This clonotype appeared a few times. This rearrangement joins TRBV12-3 or TRBV12-4 to TRBJ2-3; D gene unclear. This CDR3 region has 16 residues. V gave up 2 bases and J gave up 6 bases, with 18 bases separating them. Here the CDR3 reads CASSLLSGPEPDTQYF. The CDR3 DNA reads as TGTGCCAGCAGTTTACTGAGTGGTCCCGAGCCCGATACGCAGTATTTT.